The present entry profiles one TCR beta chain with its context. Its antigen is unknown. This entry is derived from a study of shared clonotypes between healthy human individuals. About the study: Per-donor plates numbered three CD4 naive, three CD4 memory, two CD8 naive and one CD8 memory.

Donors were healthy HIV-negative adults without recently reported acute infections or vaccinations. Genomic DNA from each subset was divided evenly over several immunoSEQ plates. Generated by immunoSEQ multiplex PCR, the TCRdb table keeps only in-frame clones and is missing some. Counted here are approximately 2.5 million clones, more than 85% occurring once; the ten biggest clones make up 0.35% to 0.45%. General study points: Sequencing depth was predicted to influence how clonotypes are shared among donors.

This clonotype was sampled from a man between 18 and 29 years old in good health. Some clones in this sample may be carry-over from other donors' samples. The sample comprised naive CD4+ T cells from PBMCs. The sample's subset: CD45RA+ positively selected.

The CDR3 is CASSPTRDTQYF. CDR3 nucleotide sequence: TGTGCCAGCAGCCCGACCCGGGATACGCAGTATTTT. The gene calls are TRBV7-3 and TRBJ2-3; D gene unclear. This CDR3 contains 12 residues. The V and J ends lost 5 bases and 6 bases respectively, with 9 bases between them. Germline V lookup: CDR1 SGHTA, CDR2 FQGTGA.